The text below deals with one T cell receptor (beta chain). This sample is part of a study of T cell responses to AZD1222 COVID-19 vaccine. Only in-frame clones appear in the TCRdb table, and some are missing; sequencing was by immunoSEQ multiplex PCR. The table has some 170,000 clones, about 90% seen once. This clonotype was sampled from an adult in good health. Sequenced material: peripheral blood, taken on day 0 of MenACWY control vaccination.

CDR3 residues: CASSPALGNQETQYF. Here the CDR3 DNA reads TGTGCCAGCAGCCCCGCCTTAGGGAACCAAGAGACCCAGTACTTC. This chain links TRBV6-5 with TRBJ2-5, with unresolved D. There are 15 residues in the CDR3. From germline, CDR1 is MNHEY and CDR2 SVGAGI. Trimming cost V 6 bases and J 0 bases, with 14 bases left between them.